These 14 T cell receptor beta chains were all obtained from the same sample, sequenced in a study of cytomegalovirus exposure and HLA in healthy donors. The study ran its PCR with 60 Vbeta and 13 Jbeta primers. Sequenced by immunoSEQ multiplex PCR; TCRdb stores in-frame clones only, minus some. The sample yields 110,000 to 150,000 clones, 77% seen once. The sample comprised PBMCs. These receptors came from a male donor in good health and CMV-seronegative.

The chain is built from TRBV9 and TRBJ1-1; perhaps TRBD1 as D (6 bases). CDR1 is SGDLS, CDR2 YYNGEE, per germline. V dropped 3 bases and J dropped 5 bases, with 17 bases sitting between them. This CDR3 contains 15 residues. DNA for the CDR3: TGTGCCAGCAGCGCATCTCAGGGGTTGATAACTGAAGCTTTCTTT. This sequence encodes CASSASQGLITEAFF.

The chain is built from TRBV5-1 and TRBJ1-1; D is ambiguous. The CDR3 is 12 amino acids. V was clipped by 0 bases and J by 11 bases, with 11 bases between them. CDR1 and CDR2 (germline): SGHRS, YFSETQ. CDR3 region: CASSLDNRVAFF. The CDR3 nucleotides read TGCGCCAGCAGCTTGGATAACCGGGTCGCTTTCTTT.

This clone was seen only once. The rearrangement joins TRBV2 to TRBJ2-1; no reliable D call. Germline CDR1 SNHLY, CDR2 FYNNEI. The V and J ends lost 1 base and 1 base respectively, with 8 bases between them. This CDR3 has 15 amino acids. This CDR3 reads CASSEVVDSYNEQFF. CDR3 bases: TGTGCCAGCAGTGAAGTGGTAGATTCCTACAATGAGCAGTTCTTC.

The genes are TRBV6-5 and TRBJ2-7, with D tentatively TRBD2 (5 bases). CDR3 length equals 11 residues. Between the trimmed V and J ends, which lost 5 bases and 6 bases, there was a span of 8 bases. Germline lookup yields CDR1 MNHEY and CDR2 SVGAGI. CDR3 DNA: TGTGCCAGCAGTGAGGGTATCGAGCAGTACTTC. The encoded protein is CASSEGIEQYF.

CDR3 sequence: CAWKFLAGATDTQYF. Here the CDR3 DNA reads TGTGCCTGGAAATTCTTAGCGGGAGCGACAGATACGCAGTATTTT. V usage is TRBV30 and J usage is TRBJ2-3, with 9 bases fitting TRBD2. V lost 4 bases to trimming and J lost 3 bases; unmatched junction nucleotides: 8. Germline V gene data show CDR1 as GTSNPN and CDR2 as SVGIG (reference sequence). The CDR3 contains 15 residues.

The chain uses TRBV18 and TRBJ2-2, with 8 positions matching TRBD2. The junction had 5 bases not matched to a gene; V was cut back by 2 bases and J by 3 bases. This CDR3 spans 16 amino acids. Germline V gene data show CDR1 as KGHSH and CDR2 as LQKENI. CDR3 in DNA: TGTGCCAGCTCACCAGAAGCGGGAGCACACACCGGGGAGCTGTTTTTT. Encoded protein: CASSPEAGAHTGELFF.

The chain combines TRBV11-2 with TRBJ1-2, with 7 bases lining up with TRBD1. This CDR3 region has 16 residues. The V segment lost 5 bases and the J segment 3 bases; nucleotides outside the gene matches: 12. The germline CDR1 and CDR2 sequences are SGHAT and FQNNGV. The DNA for the CDR3 is TGTGCCAGCAGCCCTCCCGGCGCGGACAGGTACTATGGCTACACCTTC. Translating it yields CASSPPGADRYYGYTF.

The chain is built from TRBV7-8 and TRBJ2-7, with 15 bases that match TRBD2. The CDR3 extends over 18 amino acids. Germline CDR1 and CDR2: SGHVS and FQNEAQ. V shed 0 bases and J 3 bases; nucleotides not matched to a gene: 6. The CDR3 DNA reads as TGTGCCAGCAGCTTAGCGAGCTGGACTAGCGGGGGGGTCTACGAGCAGTACTTC. Translation: CASSLASWTSGGVYEQYF.

This chain joins TRBV7-9 and TRBJ2-5, with TRBD2 matching over 7 bases. The J call may be faulty, since TRBJ2-7 better matches the DNA end. Germline lookup yields CDR1 SEHNR and CDR2 FQNEAQ (reference sequence). This CDR3 contains 12 residues. Here the CDR3 DNA reads TGTGCCAGCGGGAGGGGAGTCCACGAGCAGTACTTC. Protein: CASGRGVHEQYF.

The chain has TRBV5-1 and TRBJ2-7, with TRBD1 matching over 8 bases. The germline gives CDR1 SGHRS, CDR2 YFSETQ. The trim removed 0 bases at V and 3 bases at J, leaving 5 bases unmatched. This CDR3 is built from 15 residues. CDR3 in DNA: TGCGCCAGCAGCTTGGCCTTGGGACAGGTCTACGAGCAGTACTTC. Translating it yields CASSLALGQVYEQYF.

This chain uses TRBV10-3 with TRBJ1-5; D is uncertain. The V gene lost 0 bases and the J gene lost 2 bases, with 11 bases spanning the gap. CDR3 length equals 16 residues. Germline loops: CDR1 ENHRY, CDR2 SYGVKD. The CDR3 nucleotides are TGTGCCATCAGTGAGTCGGAAGCGCCCGGCAATCAGCCCCAGCATTTT. Translated: CAISESEAPGNQPQHF.

This clone was found once. The J gene is TRBJ1-5, the V gene TRBV5-3; D may be TRBD1 (5 bases). TRBV5-3 is identified as an open reading frame with a role that is uncertain. V lost 3 bases, J lost 4 bases, and 11 bases lay in between. This CDR3 is built from 14 residues. The CDR3 DNA follows: TGTGCCAGAAGCTCGGGACTCAATAATCAGCCCCAGCATTTT. Its translation: CARSSGLNNQPQHF.

This chain joins TRBV5-1 and TRBJ1-1; a weak D match, TRBD1 (5 bases). The CDR3 has 14 residues. V was clipped by 3 bases and J by 1 base, with 10 bases between them. CDR1 SGHRS and CDR2 YFSETQ come from the germline V gene. Written as DNA, the CDR3 is TGCGCCAGCAGCTGGAGGGACGGGAACACTGAAGCTTTCTTT. Translated, it gives CASSWRDGNTEAFF.

The chain recombines TRBV6-5 with TRBJ1-2, with 9 bases identical to TRBD1. The CDR3 is 16 residues long. After removal of 0 bases from V and 7 bases from J, the junction contained 9 bases not matched to a gene. Germline assignment: CDR1 MNHEY and CDR2 SVGAGI. For the CDR3, the DNA is TGTGCCAGCAGTTACTCGATCGGGGGACAGGGCGCTGGCTACACCTTC. Translation gives CASSYSIGGQGAGYTF.